A single sample gave rise to the 2 T cell receptor beta chains below, sequenced in a study of T cell changes during pregnancy in multiple sclerosis. Some clones are missing from TCRdb's copy, which holds only in-frame ones; the method was immunoSEQ multiplex PCR. The sample records about 67,000 clones, approximately 90% being singletons. Sample: peripheral blood, taken in the second trimester of pregnancy. Receptor source: a female donor with multiple sclerosis, enrolled in a pregnancy study.

V gene TRBV5-6 combines with J gene TRBJ1-2; D is perhaps TRBD1 (6 bases). Germline V lookup: CDR1 SGHDT, CDR2 YYEEEE. Between the trimmed V and J ends, which lost 4 bases and 6 bases, there was a span of 16 bases. There are 14 residues in the CDR3. As DNA, the CDR3 is TGTGCCAGCAGCACCCCGGACAGTGTCAATGGCTACACCTTC. Its protein is CASSTPDSVNGYTF. Full variable domain (outside the CDR3, taken from reference TRBV5-6 and TRBJ1-2): DAGVTQSPTHLIKTRGQQVTLRCSPKSGHDTVSWYQQALGQGPQFIFQYYEEEERQRGNFPDRFSGHQFPNYSSELNVNALLLGDSALYLCASSTPDSVNGYTFGSGTRLTVV.

The chain recombines TRBV6-6 with TRBJ1-1; D gene ambiguous. Between the trimmed V and J ends, which lost 6 bases and 7 bases, there was a span of 12 bases. The CDR3 consists of 12 residues. CDR1 is MNHNY and CDR2 is SVGAGI in the germline V gene (reference sequence). CDR3 coding DNA: TGTGCCAGCAGATACGCGGGTATTGAAGCTTTCTTT. Residues: CASRYAGIEAFF.